This T cell receptor (beta chain) was sequenced for a study of shared clonotypes between healthy human individuals. This CDR3 is 16 amino acids long. Trimming cost V 3 bases and J 4 bases, with 18 bases left between them. Germline V CDR1 and CDR2: KGHSH, LQKENI. The protocol was immunoSEQ multiplex PCR, while the TCRdb copy is restricted to in-frame clones and leaves out a portion. The repertoire holds hundreds of thousands of clones, with around 78% as singletons. This clone has a handful of counts. Sequencing was done on a sample of PBMCs. The sequence derives from a woman aged 40 to 49 in good health. Some clones in this sample may be carry-over from other donors' samples. This sequence joins TRBV18 and TRBJ1-1, with D tentatively TRBD1 (5 bases). The CDR3 DNA reads as TGTGCCAGCTCACCGTCGGGGGATCAGGTTGGCACTGAAGCTTTCTTT. Residues: CASSPSGDQVGTEAFF.